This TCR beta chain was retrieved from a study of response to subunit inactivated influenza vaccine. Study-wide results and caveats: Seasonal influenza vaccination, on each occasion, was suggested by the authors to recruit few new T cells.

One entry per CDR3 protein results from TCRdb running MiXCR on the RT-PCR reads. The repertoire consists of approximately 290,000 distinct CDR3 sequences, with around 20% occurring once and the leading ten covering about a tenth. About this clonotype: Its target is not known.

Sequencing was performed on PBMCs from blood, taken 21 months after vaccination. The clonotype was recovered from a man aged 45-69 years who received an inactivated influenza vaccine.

This CDR3 is CSALGWLAGGNEQFF. As DNA, the CDR3 is TGCAGTGCTCTGGGGTGGCTAGCGGGAGGAAATGAGCAGTTCTTC. This chain links TRBV20-1 with TRBJ2-1; 11 positions match TRBD2. V shed 5 bases, J shed 7 bases, and the junction held 10 bases outside the gene matches. The CDR3 is 15 residues long. Germline V gene lookup returns CDR1 DFQATT and CDR2 SNEGSKA (reference sequence).